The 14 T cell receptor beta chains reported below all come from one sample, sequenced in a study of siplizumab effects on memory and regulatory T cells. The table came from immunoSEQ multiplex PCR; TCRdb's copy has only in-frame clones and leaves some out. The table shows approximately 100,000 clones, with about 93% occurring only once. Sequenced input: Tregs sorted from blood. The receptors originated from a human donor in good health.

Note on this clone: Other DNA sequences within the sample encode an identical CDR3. In nucleotides, the CDR3 is TGTGCCAGCAGTTACTCGAGCGAGCAGTACTTC. Protein sequence: CASSYSSEQYF. The chain links TRBV6-6 to TRBJ2-7; unclear D gene. This CDR3 has 11 amino acids. Trimming removed 0 bases from V and 6 bases from J, with 3 bases in between. The germline V gene has CDR1 MNHNY and CDR2 SVGAGI (reference sequence).

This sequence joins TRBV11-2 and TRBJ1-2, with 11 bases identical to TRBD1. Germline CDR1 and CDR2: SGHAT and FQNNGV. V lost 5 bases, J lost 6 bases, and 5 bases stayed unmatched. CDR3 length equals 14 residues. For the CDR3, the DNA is TGTGCCAGCAGCCATGGGACAGGGGGTGATGGCTACACCTTC. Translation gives CASSHGTGGDGYTF.

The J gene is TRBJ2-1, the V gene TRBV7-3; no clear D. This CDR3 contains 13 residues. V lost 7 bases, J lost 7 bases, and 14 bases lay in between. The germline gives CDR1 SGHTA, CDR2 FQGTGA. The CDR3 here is CASTGAGRNEQFF. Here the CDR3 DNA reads TGTGCCAGCACCGGTGCTGGACGTAATGAGCAGTTCTTC.

CDR3 protein: CATSSTGTRAGKLFF. CDR3 bases: TGTGCCACCAGCTCAACCGGGACCCGGGCGGGAAAACTGTTTTTT. V is TRBV15 and J is TRBJ1-4, with D maybe TRBD1 (5 bases). Germline assignment: CDR1 LNHNV and CDR2 YYDKDF (reference sequence). The CDR3 length is 15 residues. The ends were cut back, 5 bases at V and 10 bases at J, with 20 bases in the middle.

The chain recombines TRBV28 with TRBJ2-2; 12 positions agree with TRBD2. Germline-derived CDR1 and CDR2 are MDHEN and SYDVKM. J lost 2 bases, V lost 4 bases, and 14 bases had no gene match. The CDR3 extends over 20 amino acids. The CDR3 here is CASSYASGRAVLGNTGELFF. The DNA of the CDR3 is TGTGCCAGCAGTTATGCTAGCGGGAGGGCGGTTTTAGGTAACACCGGGGAGCTGTTTTTT.

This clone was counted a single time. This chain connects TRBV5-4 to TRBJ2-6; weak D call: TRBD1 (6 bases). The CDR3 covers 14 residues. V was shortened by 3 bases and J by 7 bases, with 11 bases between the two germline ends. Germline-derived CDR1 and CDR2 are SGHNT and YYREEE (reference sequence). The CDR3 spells CASSYRVEANVLTF. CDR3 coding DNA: TGTGCCAGCAGCTACAGGGTGGAAGCCAACGTCCTGACTTTC. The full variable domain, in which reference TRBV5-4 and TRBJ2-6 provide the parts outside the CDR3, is ETGVTQSPTHLIKTRGQQVTLRCSSQSGHNTVSWYQQALGQGPQFIFQYYREEENGRGNFPPRFSGLQFPNYSSELNVNALELDDSALYLCASSYRVEANVLTFGAGSRLTVL.

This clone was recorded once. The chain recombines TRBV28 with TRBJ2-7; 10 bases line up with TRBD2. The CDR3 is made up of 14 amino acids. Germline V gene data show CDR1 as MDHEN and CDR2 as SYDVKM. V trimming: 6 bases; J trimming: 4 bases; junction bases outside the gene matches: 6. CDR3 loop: CASRRTSGSYEQYF. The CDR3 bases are TGTGCCAGCAGACGGACTAGCGGAAGTTACGAGCAGTACTTC.

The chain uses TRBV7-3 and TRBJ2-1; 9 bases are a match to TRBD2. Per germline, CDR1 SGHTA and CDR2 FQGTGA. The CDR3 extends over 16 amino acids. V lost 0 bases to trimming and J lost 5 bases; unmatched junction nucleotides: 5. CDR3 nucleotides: TGTGCCAGCAGCTTAACGATGGCGGGAGGGAACAATGAGCAGTTCTTC. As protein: CASSLTMAGGNNEQFF.

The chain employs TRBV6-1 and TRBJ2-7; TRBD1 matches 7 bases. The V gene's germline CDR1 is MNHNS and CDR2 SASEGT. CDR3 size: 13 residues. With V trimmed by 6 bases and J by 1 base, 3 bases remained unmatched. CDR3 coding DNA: TGTGCCAGCAGGGACAGGTTTTCCTACGAGCAGTACTTC. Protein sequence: CASRDRFSYEQYF.

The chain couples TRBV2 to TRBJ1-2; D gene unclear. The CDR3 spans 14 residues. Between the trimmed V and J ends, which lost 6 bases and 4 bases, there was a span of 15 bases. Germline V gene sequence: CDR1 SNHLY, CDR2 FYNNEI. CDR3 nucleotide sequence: TGTGCCAGCAGACCGTATTTAGCTAGCTATGGCTACACCTTC. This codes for CASRPYLASYGYTF.

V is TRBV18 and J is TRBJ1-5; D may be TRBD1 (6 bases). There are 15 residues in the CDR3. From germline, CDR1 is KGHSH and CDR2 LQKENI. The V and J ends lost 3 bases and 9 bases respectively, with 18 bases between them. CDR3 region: CASSPLTETGTPQHF. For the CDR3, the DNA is TGTGCCAGCTCACCGTTAACGGAGACAGGTACGCCCCAGCATTTT. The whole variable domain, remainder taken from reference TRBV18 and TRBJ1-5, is NAGVMQNPRHLVRRRGQEARLRCSPMKGHSHVYWYRQLPEEGLKFMVYLQKENIIDESGMPKERFSAEFPKEGPSILRIQQVVRGDSAAYFCASSPLTETGTPQHFGDGTRLSIL.

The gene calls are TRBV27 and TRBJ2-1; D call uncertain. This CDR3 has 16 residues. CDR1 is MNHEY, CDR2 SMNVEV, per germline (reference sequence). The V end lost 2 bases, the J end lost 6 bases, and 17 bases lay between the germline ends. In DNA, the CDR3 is TGTGCCAGCAGTTTAAATTCGACTCCGCGCCCCAATGAGCAGTTCTTC. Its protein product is CASSLNSTPRPNEQFF.

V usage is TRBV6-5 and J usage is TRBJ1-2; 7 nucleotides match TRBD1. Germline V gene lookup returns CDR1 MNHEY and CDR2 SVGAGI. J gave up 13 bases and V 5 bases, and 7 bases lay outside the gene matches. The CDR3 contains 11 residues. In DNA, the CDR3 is TGTGCCAGCAGTCGTACAGGGGAGGTCACCTTC. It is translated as CASSRTGEVTF.

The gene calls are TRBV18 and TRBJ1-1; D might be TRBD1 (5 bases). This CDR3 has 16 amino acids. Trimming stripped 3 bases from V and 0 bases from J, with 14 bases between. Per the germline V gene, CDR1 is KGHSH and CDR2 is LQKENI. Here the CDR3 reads CASSPGDRLMNTEAFF. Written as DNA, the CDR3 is TGTGCCAGCTCACCTGGCGACAGACTAATGAACACTGAAGCTTTCTTT. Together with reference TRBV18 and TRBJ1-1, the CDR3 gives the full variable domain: NAGVMQNPRHLVRRRGQEARLRCSPMKGHSHVYWYRQLPEEGLKFMVYLQKENIIDESGMPKERFSAEFPKEGPSILRIQQVVRGDSAAYFCASSPGDRLMNTEAFFGQGTRLTVV.